This T cell receptor beta chain was observed in a study of T cell repertoires in aging, cancer and after chemotherapy. The template was genomic DNA from peripheral blood, not RNA. This clonotype rates as large. Its cognate antigen is unknown. Study-level findings and limits: Compared with age-matched healthy donors, untreated hematological or solid cancer patients showed higher blood TCR clonality. In cancer patients, declining TCR diversity with age involved lost richness and lost evenness. The repertoire data cannot show anything about immunological memory following chemotherapy.

Rearranged V-D-J TRB sequences were amplified with a mixed TRB-A/B primer pool. TCRdb reprocessed the multiplex PCR reads with MiXCR, giving one entry per CDR3 protein. Here the sample spans 1,200 or so distinct CDR3 sequences, 25% to 30% being singletons. This receptor was obtained from a human donor with a blood cancer. Specimen: blood.

The CDR3 DNA is TGTGCCTGGAGTGTAGAGGGTAGGGGTTTTCACACTGAAGCTTTCTTT. Its translation: CAWSVEGRGFHTEAFF. This chain joins TRBV30 and TRBJ1-1; a possible D gene is TRBD1 (5 bases). The CDR3 runs 16 residues. Germline values: CDR1 GTSNPN, CDR2 SVGIG (reference sequence). Trimming took 0 bases from V and 3 from J, leaving 17 bases between them.